These T cell receptor beta chains were read from a single sample in a study of blood T cells in healthy people across ages. TCRdb ran MiXCR on the 5' RACE reads and lists one entry per CDR3 protein. This table holds some 1,000,000 distinct CDR3 sequences, 25% found once. This sample also appeared in a second study, on T cells of mothers and their children.

Sequencing was done on a sample of blood. The receptors shown here come from a girl under 10 years old in good health. Both conserved end residues are part of each CDR3. The order of the fields is clone size, V gene, J gene, D gene, CDR3 protein, CDR3 DNA. A D gene is named only where the DNA matches it firmly. Where a row states a size, it is once, few, many or the class of an expanded clone; other rows omit it.

abundance: once; v_gene: TRBV29-1; j_gene: TRBJ2-1; d_gene: TRBD1; CDR3aa: CSVDPRDRVGSYNEQFF; CDR3nt: TGCAGCGTTGACCCAAGAGACAGGGTAGGCTCCTACAATGAGCAGTTCTTC
abundance: NA; v_gene: TRBV27; j_gene: TRBJ2-3; d_gene: NA; CDR3aa: CASSLLRAEGYTDTQYF; CDR3nt: TGTGCCAGCAGTTTATTAAGGGCCGAGGGATACACAGATACGCAGTATTTT
abundance: NA; v_gene: TRBV28; j_gene: TRBJ2-1; d_gene: NA; CDR3aa: CASSAPREIHNEQFF; CDR3nt: TGTGCCAGCAGTGCCCCCCGGGAGATCCACAATGAGCAGTTCTTC
abundance: NA; v_gene: TRBV12-3/TRBV12-4; j_gene: TRBJ2-5; d_gene: TRBD2; CDR3aa: CASSQSGSGPSETQYF; CDR3nt: TGTGCCAGCAGTCAGAGCGGGAGCGGTCCGTCGGAGACCCAGTACTTC
abundance: NA; v_gene: TRBV7-2; j_gene: TRBJ2-7; d_gene: NA; CDR3aa: CASSSQENEQYF; CDR3nt: TGTGCCAGCAGCTCCCAGGAAAACGAGCAGTACTTC
abundance: NA; v_gene: TRBV7-9; j_gene: TRBJ1-1; d_gene: NA; CDR3aa: CASSFNLQAYSETNTEAFF; CDR3nt: TGTGCCAGCAGCTTCAACCTTCAGGCCTACTCGGAAACGAACACTGAAGCTTTCTTT
abundance: NA; v_gene: TRBV19; j_gene: TRBJ2-7; d_gene: NA; CDR3aa: CASSIVPSSGEQYF; CDR3nt: TGTGCCAGTAGTATAGTCCCCAGCTCGGGCGAGCAGTACTTC
abundance: NA; v_gene: TRBV29-1; j_gene: TRBJ2-1; d_gene: NA; CDR3aa: CSVGGNNEQFF; CDR3nt: TGCAGCGTCGGGGGCAACAATGAGCAGTTCTTC
abundance: NA; v_gene: TRBV29-1; j_gene: TRBJ1-4; d_gene: NA; CDR3aa: CSVETGSGEEKLFF; CDR3nt: TGCAGCGTTGAAACAGGGTCCGGGGAAGAAAAACTGTTTTTT
abundance: NA; v_gene: TRBV3-1; j_gene: TRBJ2-5; d_gene: NA; CDR3aa: CASSQASAAVQETQYF; CDR3nt: TGTGCCAGCAGCCAGGCCTCCGCGGCAGTCCAAGAGACCCAGTACTTC
abundance: few; v_gene: TRBV27; j_gene: TRBJ2-5; d_gene: TRBD2; CDR3aa: CASSFNQAGGLQETQYF; CDR3nt: TGTGCCAGCAGTTTCAACCAAGCGGGGGGATTACAAGAGACCCAGTACTTC
abundance: NA; v_gene: TRBV20-1; j_gene: TRBJ2-7; d_gene: NA; CDR3aa: CSARDGSDTYEQYF; CDR3nt: TGCAGTGCTAGAGATGGCAGCGACACCTACGAGCAGTACTTC
abundance: few; v_gene: TRBV7-2; j_gene: TRBJ1-2; d_gene: NA; CDR3aa: CASSLGAQLYGYTF; CDR3nt: TGTGCCAGCAGCTTGGGAGCACAACTCTATGGCTACACCTTC
abundance: NA; v_gene: TRBV29-1; j_gene: TRBJ2-7; d_gene: NA; CDR3aa: CSVQSPQASSYEQYF; CDR3nt: TGCAGCGTGCAATCCCCCCAGGCAAGCTCCTACGAGCAGTACTTC
abundance: NA; v_gene: TRBV29-1; j_gene: TRBJ2-5; d_gene: NA; CDR3aa: CSVARSGETQYF; CDR3nt: TGCAGCGTTGCCAGGAGTGGGGAGACCCAGTACTTC
abundance: few; v_gene: TRBV20-1; j_gene: TRBJ1-2; d_gene: NA; CDR3aa: CSASSIGYTF; CDR3nt: TGCAGTGCTAGCTCCATAGGCTACACCTTC
abundance: many; v_gene: TRBV5-1; j_gene: TRBJ2-5; d_gene: NA; CDR3aa: CASSFSEETQYF; CDR3nt: TGTGCCAGCAGCTTCTCAGAAGAGACCCAGTACTTC
abundance: few; v_gene: TRBV12-3/TRBV12-4; j_gene: TRBJ1-4; d_gene: NA; CDR3aa: CASSLEVLRGFNEKLFF; CDR3nt: TGTGCCAGCAGTTTAGAAGTTCTGAGAGGTTTTAATGAAAAACTGTTTTTT
abundance: few; v_gene: TRBV25-1; j_gene: TRBJ1-2; d_gene: NA; CDR3aa: CASSESELFRGYTF; CDR3nt: TGTGCCAGCAGTGAATCGGAGTTATTCCGTGGCTACACCTTC
abundance: NA; v_gene: TRBV15; j_gene: TRBJ2-3; d_gene: NA; CDR3aa: CATSRGSPGDTQYF; CDR3nt: TGTGCCACCAGCAGGGGGTCACCGGGGGATACGCAGTATTTT
abundance: NA; v_gene: TRBV15; j_gene: TRBJ2-1; d_gene: NA; CDR3aa: CATSSPIESEQFF; CDR3nt: TGTGCCACCAGCTCGCCAATAGAGAGTGAGCAGTTCTTC
abundance: NA; v_gene: TRBV5-6; j_gene: TRBJ1-4; d_gene: NA; CDR3aa: CASSLIAFATNEKLFF; CDR3nt: TGTGCCAGCAGCTTGATTGCTTTTGCAACTAATGAAAAACTGTTTTTT
abundance: NA; v_gene: TRBV5-1; j_gene: TRBJ1-4; d_gene: TRBD1; CDR3aa: CASSYLPGQGNEKLFF; CDR3nt: TGCGCCAGCAGCTACCTTCCGGGACAGGGTAATGAAAAACTGTTTTTT